The clone carrying this T cell receptor (beta chain) has a count of ten or more. From the RT-PCR reads, TCRdb called clonotypes with MiXCR, one entry per CDR3 protein. The sample has 500,000 or so distinct CDR3 sequences, approximately 15% seen once; the top ten hold around 3%. The sample originates from a study of response to subunit inactivated influenza vaccine. CDR3 size: 15 residues. Germline CDR1 reads SGHAT; CDR2 reads FQNNGV. After removal of 4 bases from V and 2 bases from J, the junction contained 7 bases not matched to a gene. The origin of this receptor is a man in his fifties or sixties who received an inactivated influenza vaccine. The sequenced sample was CD4+ T cells sorted from PBMCs, obtained roughly 24 months after vaccination. The chain recombines TRBV11-2 with TRBJ1-2; 7 nucleotides agree with TRBD1. The DNA of the CDR3 is TGTGCCAGCAGCTCCGCGACAGGGATAAACTATGGCTACACCTTC. Protein sequence: CASSSATGINYGYTF.